Below are 28 T cell receptor beta chains sequenced from a single sample in a study of cytomegalovirus exposure and HLA in healthy donors listed by TCRdb under 2017. The library was generated by the immunoSEQ multiplex PCR assay. For the multiplex PCR, a mixture combining 60 forward primers for TCR Vbeta segments and 13 reverse primers for TCR Jbeta segments was used. TCRdb limited this immuneACCESS table to in-frame rearrangements with V and J called. A share of clones is missing; checked studies link under half to unresolved V genes, and the rest is unexplained. The sample table shows under 200,000 clones, and approximately 82% are seen once. The ten largest clones take up over 4.5% of the sample. The sample comprised PBMCs. The receptors stem from a male donor in good health and CMV-seronegative.

The chain employs TRBV19 and TRBJ1-5; 9 nucleotides align to TRBD1. CDR1 is LNHDA, CDR2 SQIVND, per germline (reference sequence). The CDR3 is 15 amino acids. The V gene end was trimmed by 6 bases and the J gene end by 2 bases; junction bases not matched to a gene: 5. The CDR3 DNA follows: TGTGCCAGTAGACTGACAGGGGGTGGCAATCAGCCCCAGCATTTT. Translating it yields CASRLTGGGNQPQHF. The complete variable domain, with remaining parts taken from reference TRBV19 and TRBJ1-5, reads DGGITQSPKYLFRKEGQNVTLSCEQNLNHDAMYWYRQDPGQGLRLIYYSQIVNDFQKGDIAEGYSVSREKKESFPLTVTSAQKNPTAFYLCASRLTGGGNQPQHFGDGTRLSIL.

The V call is TRBV7-2, the J call TRBJ2-2; D might be TRBD1 (5 bases). Germline CDR1 and CDR2: SGHTA and FQGNSA. This CDR3 is 15 amino acids long. V was trimmed by 6 bases and J by 5 bases, leaving 16 bases between them. The CDR3 nucleotides are TGTGCCAGCAGAGGGGCCCCGGGTCGAACCGGGGAGCTGTTTTTT. It codes for CASRGAPGRTGELFF.

The J gene is TRBJ2-1, the V gene TRBV28, with 13 bases that match TRBD2. With 6 bases clipped from V and 12 bases from J, the junction kept 5 bases outside the gene matches. CDR1 is MDHEN and CDR2 is SYDVKM in the germline V gene. This CDR3 comprises 13 residues. CDR3 sequence: CASRRTSGSLQFF. The CDR3 DNA is TGTGCCAGCAGGCGGACTAGCGGGAGTCTGCAGTTCTTC.

This clone occurred a few times. The gene calls are TRBV6-1 and TRBJ1-5; 7 positions match TRBD1. CDR1 and CDR2 (germline): MNHNS, SASEGT. This CDR3 contains 14 residues. The junction had 7 bases not matched to a gene; V was cut back by 5 bases and J by 6 bases. This CDR3 is CASSPDRLRQPQHF. The CDR3 nucleotides read TGTGCCAGCAGTCCGGACAGGTTGCGTCAGCCCCAGCATTTT.

This clone was recorded once. The chain has TRBV5-8 and TRBJ2-3, with 12 bases aligning to TRBD2. Trimming cost V 3 bases and J 0 bases; bases outside gene matches: 8. The germline V gene has CDR1 SGHTS and CDR2 YDEGEE. The CDR3 has 18 amino acids. CDR3 sequence (DNA): TGTGCCAGCAGCTCACTAGCGGGAGGTTTGTCAAGCACAGATACGCAGTATTTT. Residues: CASSSLAGGLSSTDTQYF.

This rearrangement joins TRBV7-9 to TRBJ2-5; the match to TRBD2 covers 8 bases. Trimming took 3 bases from V and 4 from J; bases not matched to a gene: 4. Germline V CDR1 and CDR2: SEHNR, FQNEAQ (reference sequence). The length of the CDR3 is 14 residues. In DNA form, the CDR3 reads TGTGCCAGCAGCTTTGGCAGCGGGAGAGAGACCCAGTACTTC. It translates to CASSFGSGRETQYF.

This chain uses TRBV19 with TRBJ2-1, with TRBD2 matching 8 bases. CDR1 and CDR2 from the germline V gene are LNHDA and SQIVND (reference sequence). This CDR3 spans 16 amino acids. J was trimmed by 3 bases and V by 10 bases; bases with no gene match: 14. The CDR3 DNA is TGTGCCACCCGTGGCGGGGGGCCTCTACACTACAATGAGCAGTTCTTC. Its protein is CATRGGGPLHYNEQFF.

This chain connects TRBV7-3 to TRBJ2-7; 10 bases line up with TRBD1. Unmatched junction bases numbered 8, after V lost 5 bases and J lost 4 bases. The CDR3 extends over 15 amino acids. Germline assignment: CDR1 SGHTA and CDR2 FQGTGA. For the CDR3, the DNA is TGTGCCAGCAGCCCCCAGGGGACAGGGGTGTACGAGCAGTACTTC. It is translated as CASSPQGTGVYEQYF. Looking up the rest from reference TRBV7-3 and TRBJ2-7 gives the full variable domain: GAGVSQTPSNKVTEKGKYVELRCDPISGHTALYWYRQSLGQGPEFLIYFQGTGAADDSGLPNDRFFAVRPEGSVSTLKIQRTERGDSAVYLCASSPQGTGVYEQYFGPGTRLTVT.

This clone occurred once. The chain employs TRBV6-4 and TRBJ2-1; 7 bases are shared with TRBD2. Germline assignment: CDR1 MRHNA and CDR2 SNTAGT. V was clipped by 5 bases and J by 0 bases; unmatched bases: 7. The CDR3 consists of 16 residues. CDR3 sequence (DNA): TGTGCCAGCAGTCCGACTAGCCGTGGCTCCTACAATGAGCAGTTCTTC. Translation gives CASSPTSRGSYNEQFF.

This clone came up a few times. This chain uses TRBV6-6 with TRBJ1-5; TRBD1 agrees at 7 bases. The ends lost 3 bases at V and 7 bases at J; junction bases unmatched: 6. This CDR3 has 14 amino acids. Germline values: CDR1 MNHNY, CDR2 SVGAGI (reference sequence). The CDR3: CASSYSDRAQPQHF. The CDR3 coding sequence is TGTGCCAGCAGTTATTCAGACAGGGCACAGCCCCAGCATTTT.

The chain combines TRBV6-1 with TRBJ2-7, with TRBD2 matching 7 bases. The V gene end was trimmed by 1 base and the J gene end by 7 bases; junction bases not matched to a gene: 1. The CDR3 has 12 amino acids. Germline values: CDR1 MNHNS, CDR2 SASEGT. CDR3 region: CASSEVGGEQYF. In DNA form, the CDR3 reads TGTGCCAGCAGTGAAGTGGGGGGGGAGCAGTACTTC.

This clone was observed a single time. The rearrangement joins TRBV4-2 to TRBJ2-2, with TRBD2 identical over 8 bases. Germline CDR1 reads LGHNA; CDR2 reads YNFKEQ. V was pared by 0 bases and J by 8 bases, with 8 bases of the junction left unmatched. The CDR3 is made up of 16 amino acids. The CDR3 DNA reads as TGTGCCAGCAGCCAAGAGGGCGGACTAGCATATGGGGAGCTGTTTTTT. It encodes CASSQEGGLAYGELFF.

The J gene is TRBJ2-4, the V gene TRBV5-1; D may be TRBD2 (5 bases). Germline loops: CDR1 SGHRS, CDR2 YFSETQ. The CDR3 consists of 17 residues. V was trimmed by 0 bases and J by 2 bases, leaving 15 bases between them. The CDR3 loop is CASSLAPIARSKNIQYF. The DNA of the CDR3 is TGCGCCAGCAGCTTGGCCCCGATAGCGAGGTCCAAAAACATTCAGTACTTC.

The chain recombines TRBV27 with TRBJ2-7; TRBD2 is a possible D gene (5 bases). The germline CDR1 and CDR2 sequences are MNHEY and SMNVEV (reference sequence). V was cut by 2 bases and J by 3 bases, with 14 bases left in between. This CDR3 has 15 residues. The DNA of the CDR3 is TGTGCCAGCAGTTTAAAAGCGGATAATAACTACGAGCAGTACTTC. Its translation is CASSLKADNNYEQYF.

The rearrangement links TRBV29-1 to TRBJ2-5, with 15 bases fitting TRBD2. V lost 6 bases, J lost 5 bases, and 7 bases stayed unmatched. The CDR3 spans 15 residues. Germline CDR1 reads SQVTM; CDR2 reads ANQGSEA. The CDR3 sequence: CSVNGGLAGGETQYF. The CDR3 DNA reads TGCAGCGTAAACGGGGGACTAGCGGGGGGTGAGACCCAGTACTTC.

The CDR3 DNA reads TGTGCCAGCAGCGTGGGTAGCGGGGTCCAAGAGACCCAGTACTTC. Its translation is CASSVGSGVQETQYF. The rearrangement uses TRBV9 and TRBJ2-5; 8 nucleotides match TRBD2. Per germline, CDR1 SGDLS and CDR2 YYNGEE. V gave up 2 bases and J gave up 1 base; unmatched junction bases: 4. CDR3 length equals 15 residues.

V usage is TRBV28 and J usage is TRBJ2-3, with a tentative D call TRBD2 (7 bases). V was cut by 3 bases and J by 5 bases, with 18 bases left in between. Germline CDR1 reads MDHEN; CDR2 reads SYDVKM. The CDR3 totals 16 residues. The chain's CDR3 is CASSFSGGLDIDTQYF. The CDR3 region has the DNA TGTGCCAGCAGTTTTTCCGGGGGGCTTGATATAGATACGCAGTATTTT.

This sequence joins TRBV29-1 and TRBJ1-1; D ambiguous. Germline V lookup: CDR1 SQVTM, CDR2 ANQGSEA. This CDR3 is 11 amino acids long. V lost 6 bases to trimming and J lost 6 bases, with 11 bases between them. CDR3 coding DNA: TGCAGCGTATTTTGGAGCGCTGAAGCTTTCTTT. Translating gives CSVFWSAEAFF.

This chain joins TRBV7-6 and TRBJ2-1; TRBD2 aligns across 11 bases. Per germline, CDR1 SGHVS and CDR2 FNYEAQ. V dropped 5 bases and J dropped 4; count of bases not matched to a gene: 7. CDR3 length: 16 residues. The CDR3 DNA reads as TGTGCCAGCAGCCTTACCGGGACTAGCGGTTACAATGAGCAGTTCTTC. Its translation is CASSLTGTSGYNEQFF. The full variable domain, its missing parts supplied by reference TRBV7-6 and TRBJ2-1, is GAGVSQSPRYKVTKRGQDVALRCDPISGHVSLYWYRQALGQGPEFLTYFNYEAQQDKSGLPNDRFSAERPEGSISTLTIQRTEQRDSAMYRCASSLTGTSGYNEQFFGPGTRLTVL.

This clone was seen more than once but under ten times. The chain has TRBV14 and TRBJ2-1; D possibly corresponds to TRBD1 (6 bases). Germline V lookup: CDR1 SGHDN, CDR2 FVKESK. CDR3 size: 17 residues. V lost 1 base and J 3 bases, leaving 16 bases between the germline ends. As DNA, the CDR3 is TGTGCCAGCAGCCAAGTGTCAGGGGTTTTAGGCTACAATGAGCAGTTCTTC. Translated: CASSQVSGVLGYNEQFF.

The V gene is TRBV29-1, the J gene TRBJ1-2; D unclear. V lost 0 bases, J lost 1 base, and 6 bases lay in between. Germline V gene sequence: CDR1 SQVTM, CDR2 ANQGSEA. The CDR3 covers 13 residues. As DNA, the CDR3 is TGCAGCGTTGAAGACAGGAATAACTATGGCTACACCTTC. It yields the protein CSVEDRNNYGYTF. The entire variable domain, with the rest obtained from reference TRBV29-1 and TRBJ1-2, is as follows: SAVISQKPSRDICQRGTSLTIQCQVDSQVTMMFWYRQQPGQSLTLIATANQGSEATYESGFVIDKFPISRPNLTFSTLTVSNMSPEDSSIYLCSVEDRNNYGYTFGSGTRLTVV.

This clone was picked up a small number of times. The chain uses TRBV4-2 and TRBJ1-1; D possibly corresponds to TRBD1 (5 bases). The CDR3 loop spans 11 amino acids. Germline V gene data show CDR1 as LGHNA and CDR2 as YNFKEQ. V lost 0 bases and J 11 bases, leaving 7 bases between the germline ends. The DNA of the CDR3 is TGTGCCAGCAGCCAAGACGGGGGGGCTTTCTTT. Its protein product is CASSQDGGAFF.

This chain connects TRBV2 to TRBJ2-7; 9 nucleotides line up with TRBD1. Losses at the gene ends were 3 bases for V and 6 bases for J; bases not matched to a gene: 6. This CDR3 spans 14 amino acids. Germline V gene lookup returns CDR1 SNHLY and CDR2 FYNNEI. In DNA form, the CDR3 reads TGTGCCAGCAGTGACAGGACAGGGGCGAGCGAGCAGTACTTC. This codes for CASSDRTGASEQYF.

V and J are TRBV7-8 and TRBJ1-5; no firm D call. Germline values: CDR1 SGHVS, CDR2 FQNEAQ. V was pared by 0 bases and J by 5 bases, with 8 bases between. This CDR3 is built from 14 residues. The CDR3 is CASSLAGRDQPQHF. The CDR3 region has the DNA TGTGCCAGCAGCTTAGCGGGGAGGGATCAGCCCCAGCATTTT.

This clone was picked up a small number of times. The CDR3 here is CASSYGSGWNTEAFF. The CDR3 DNA follows: TGTGCCAGCAGTTACGGCTCAGGGTGGAACACTGAAGCTTTCTTT. This sequence joins TRBV6-5 and TRBJ1-1; the D gene is possibly TRBD1 (5 bases). Trimming left V 2 bases short and J 1 base short, with 11 bases between. This CDR3 comprises 15 residues. Germline V lookup: CDR1 MNHEY, CDR2 SVGAGI.

The rearrangement links TRBV7-2 to TRBJ2-3; 13 bases fit TRBD2. The V and J ends lost 6 bases and 5 bases, in that order; junction bases with no gene match: 5. Germline V gene lookup returns CDR1 SGHTA and CDR2 FQGNSA. This CDR3 contains 15 residues. CDR3 protein: CASRLAGGPVDTQYF. The CDR3, as DNA: TGTGCCAGCAGACTAGCGGGAGGGCCCGTAGATACGCAGTATTTT.

The CDR3: CASSYRQGAKNIQYF. CDR3 bases: TGTGCCAGCAGTTACCGACAGGGGGCCAAAAACATTCAGTACTTC. V gene TRBV6-5 combines with J gene TRBJ2-4, with 8 nucleotides matching TRBD1. Looked up from germline, CDR1 is MNHEY and CDR2 is SVGAGI. The J segment lost 1 base and the V segment lost 2 bases, leaving 1 base of the junction unmatched. The length of the CDR3 is 15 residues.

This chain uses TRBV10-1 with TRBJ2-5; D might be TRBD1 (6 bases). Trimming left V 0 bases short and J 5 bases short, with 13 bases between. The CDR3 loop spans 15 amino acids. The germline CDR1 and CDR2 sequences are WNHNN and SYGVQD (reference sequence). The CDR3 spells CASSESNRVGETQYF. The DNA for the CDR3 is TGCGCCAGCAGTGAGTCGAACAGGGTTGGGGAGACCCAGTACTTC.